This T cell receptor (beta chain) stems from a study of tumor and adjacent non-tumor tissue in lung cancer. Study-wide background: Patients were aged roughly 30 to 76, 10 men and about five women, stage I to III. About 4.17 million productive TCRbeta reads were obtained per sample on average.

This CDR3 contains 14 residues. Trimming took off 8 bases at V and 5 bases at J, with 18 bases between the two ends. Points from the study as a whole: Shorter survival was associated with higher TCR diversity in tumors. Normal lung showed higher cumulative top 100 clone frequency than tumor.

No cell sorting was done before RNA was extracted from the tissue. The normal lung tissue was taken more than 3 cm from the tumor edge. This clonotype came up once. Its antigen remains unidentified. The library came from three nested PCR rounds adapted from ARM-PCR protocols. MiXCR was run by TCRdb on the multiplex PCR reads, yielding one entry per CDR3 protein. Of 80,000 or so distinct CDR3 sequences listed, about 82% are singletons. This TCR came from a man in his fifties or sixties with non-small cell lung cancer. Sequencing was carried out using distant non-tumor lung tissue. The V gene is TRBV12-3 or TRBV12-4, the J gene TRBJ2-5, with a possible D match to TRBD1 (5 bases). The CDR3 here is CASCQGRGSETQYF. The CDR3 DNA reads TGTGCCAGCTGCCAAGGAAGGGGTAGTGAGACCCAGTACTTC.